Reported below is one TCR beta chain. After removal of 4 bases from V and 10 bases from J, the junction contained 7 bases not matched to a gene. Germline values: CDR1 SNHLY, CDR2 FYNNEI. The CDR3 totals 15 residues. The sample comes from a study of blood T cell repertoires in COVID-19. Background on the study: Whether acute or convalescent, the COVID-19 samples came from the United States, Italy and Spain. PBMCs, B-cell-depleted T cells, or T cells were the source of the cDNA or gDNA that made up the material.

Per the authors' pipeline: From reference gene primer amplification, estimates of nucleated cell counts were derived. TCRdb keeps only in-frame clones here, not all; method: immunoSEQ multiplex PCR. V and J calls and clone size are copied from that table; D and trimming were computed from the DNA. The sample records 200,000 or so clones, around 86% being singletons. The chain is built from TRBV2 and TRBJ2-1, with 13 bases fitting TRBD2. Input material: peripheral blood. The TCR comes from a man in his sixties with acute or convalescent COVID-19. The CDR3 is CASSGGLAGSGEQFF. CDR3 sequence (DNA): TGTGCCAGCAGTGGGGGACTAGCGGGGAGTGGGGAGCAGTTCTTC.